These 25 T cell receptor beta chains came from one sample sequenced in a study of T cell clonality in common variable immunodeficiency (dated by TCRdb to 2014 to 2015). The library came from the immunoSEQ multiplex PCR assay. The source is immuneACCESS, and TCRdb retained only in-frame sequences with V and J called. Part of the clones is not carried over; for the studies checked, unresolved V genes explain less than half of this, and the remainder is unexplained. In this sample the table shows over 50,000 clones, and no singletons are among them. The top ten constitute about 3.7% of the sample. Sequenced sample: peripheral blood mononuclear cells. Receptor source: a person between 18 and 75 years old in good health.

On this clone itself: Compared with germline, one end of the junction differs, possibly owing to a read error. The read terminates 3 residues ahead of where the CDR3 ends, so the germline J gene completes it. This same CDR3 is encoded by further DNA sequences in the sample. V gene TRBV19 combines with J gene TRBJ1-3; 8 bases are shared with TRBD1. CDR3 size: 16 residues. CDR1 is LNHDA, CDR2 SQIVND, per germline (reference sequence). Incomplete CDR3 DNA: TGTGCCAGTAGTTCCAGGGGGCTTCTTTCTGGAAACACG. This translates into CASSSRGLLSGNT. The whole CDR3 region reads CASSSRGLLSGNTIYF.

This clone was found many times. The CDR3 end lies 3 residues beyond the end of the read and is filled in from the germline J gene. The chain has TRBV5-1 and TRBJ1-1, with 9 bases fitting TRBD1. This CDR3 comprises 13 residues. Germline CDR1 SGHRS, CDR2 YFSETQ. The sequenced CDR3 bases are TGCGCCAGCAGCCTCGGGACAGGGAGGGAA. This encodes CASSLGTGRE. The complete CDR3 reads CASSLGTGREAFF.

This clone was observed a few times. The sequenced part of the CDR3 DNA is TGTGCCAGCAGCCTCACCACAATCGGGGAAAAG. This sequence encodes CASSLTTIGEK. The whole CDR3 protein reads CASSLTTIGEKLFF. The V call is TRBV6-2 or TRBV6-3, the J call TRBJ2-2; D perhaps matches TRBD2 (5 bases). The CDR3 end is not reached by the read, which stops 3 residues before it; the germline J gene fills it in. This CDR3 is built from 14 residues. The V gene's germline CDR1 is MNHEY and CDR2 SVGEGT.

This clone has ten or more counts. The covered CDR3 bases are TGTGCCAGCAGTGACTGGACTAGCGGGAGCACCGGGGAG. Translated, it gives CASSDWTSGSTGE. The full-length CDR3 reads as CASSDWTSGSTGELFF. The rearrangement uses TRBV6-4 and TRBJ2-2, with 13 bases fitting TRBD2. The CDR3 goes on 3 residues after the read ends, and that part is filled in from the germline J gene. CDR3 size: 16 residues. Germline CDR1 MRHNA, CDR2 SNTAGT. The J segment lost 4 bases and the V segment lost 1 base, leaving 0 bases of the junction unmatched.

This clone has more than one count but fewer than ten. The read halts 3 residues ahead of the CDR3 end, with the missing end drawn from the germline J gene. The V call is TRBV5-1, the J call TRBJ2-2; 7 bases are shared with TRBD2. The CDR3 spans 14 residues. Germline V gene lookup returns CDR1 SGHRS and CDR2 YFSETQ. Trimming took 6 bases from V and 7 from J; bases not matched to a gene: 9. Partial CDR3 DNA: TGCGCCAGCACCCAGACTAGCCTGAGCGGGGAG. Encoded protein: CASTQTSLSGE. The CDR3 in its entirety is CASTQTSLSGELFF.

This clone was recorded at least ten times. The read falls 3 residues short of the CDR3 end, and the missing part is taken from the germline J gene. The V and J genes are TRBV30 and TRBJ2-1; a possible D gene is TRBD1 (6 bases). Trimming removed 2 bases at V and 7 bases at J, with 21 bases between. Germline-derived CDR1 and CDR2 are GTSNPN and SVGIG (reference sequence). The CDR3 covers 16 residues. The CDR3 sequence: CAWSPAGAPLGNEQFF. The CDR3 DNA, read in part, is TGTGCCTGGAGTCCCGCAGGGGCTCCCCTTGGGAATGAG.

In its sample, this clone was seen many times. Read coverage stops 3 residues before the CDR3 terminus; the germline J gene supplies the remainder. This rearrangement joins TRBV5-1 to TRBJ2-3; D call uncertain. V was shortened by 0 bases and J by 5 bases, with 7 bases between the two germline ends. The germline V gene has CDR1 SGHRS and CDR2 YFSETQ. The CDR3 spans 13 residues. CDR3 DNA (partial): TGCGCCAGCAGCTTGGAGCTGGTAGATACG. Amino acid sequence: CASSLELVDT. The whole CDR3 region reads CASSLELVDTQYF.

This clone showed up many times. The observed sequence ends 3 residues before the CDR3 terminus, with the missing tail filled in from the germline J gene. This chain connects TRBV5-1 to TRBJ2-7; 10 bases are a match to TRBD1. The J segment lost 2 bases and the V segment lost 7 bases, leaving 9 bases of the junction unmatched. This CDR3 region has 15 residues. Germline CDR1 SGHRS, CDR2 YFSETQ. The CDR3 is CASRTPGQGTYEQYF. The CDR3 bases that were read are TGCGCCAGCCGGACACCGGGACAGGGGACCTACGAG.

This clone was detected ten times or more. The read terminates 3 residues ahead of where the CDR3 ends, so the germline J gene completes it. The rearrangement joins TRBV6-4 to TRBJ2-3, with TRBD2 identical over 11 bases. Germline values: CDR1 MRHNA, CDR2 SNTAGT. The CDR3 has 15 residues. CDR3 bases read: TGTGCCAGCAGTGAGACTAGCGGGACGCAAGAGACG. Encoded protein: CASSETSGTQET. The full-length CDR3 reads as CASSETSGTQETQYF.

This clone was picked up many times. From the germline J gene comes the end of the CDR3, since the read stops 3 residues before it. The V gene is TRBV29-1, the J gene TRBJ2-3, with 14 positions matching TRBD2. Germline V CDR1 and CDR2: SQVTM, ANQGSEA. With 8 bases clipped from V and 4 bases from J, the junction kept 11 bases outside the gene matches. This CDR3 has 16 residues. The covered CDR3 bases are TGCAGCCTCCGGGGACTAGCGGGAGAAGGCTCAGATACG. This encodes CSLRGLAGEGSDT. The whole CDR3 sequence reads CSLRGLAGEGSDTQYF.

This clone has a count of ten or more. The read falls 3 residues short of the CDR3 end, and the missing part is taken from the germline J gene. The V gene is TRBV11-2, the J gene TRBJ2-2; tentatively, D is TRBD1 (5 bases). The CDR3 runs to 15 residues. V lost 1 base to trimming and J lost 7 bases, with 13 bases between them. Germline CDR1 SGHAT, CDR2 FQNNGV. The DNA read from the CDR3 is TGTGCCAGCAGCTTAGTAGTAGCAGGACACGGGGAG. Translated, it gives CASSLVVAGHGE. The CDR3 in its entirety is CASSLVVAGHGELFF.

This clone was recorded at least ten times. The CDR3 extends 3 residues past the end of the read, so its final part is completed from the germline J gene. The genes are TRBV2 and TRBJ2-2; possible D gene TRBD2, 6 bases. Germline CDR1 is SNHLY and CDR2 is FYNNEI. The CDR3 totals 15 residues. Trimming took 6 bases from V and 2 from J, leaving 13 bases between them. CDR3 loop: CASSPGGKNTGELFF. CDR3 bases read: TGTGCCAGCAGCCCTGGGGGGAAAAACACCGGGGAG.

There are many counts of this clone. Incomplete CDR3 DNA: TGTGCCAGCAGCTTAACCAGGACGGGGAATTCACCC. Amino acids: CASSLTRTGNSP. The full CDR3 sequence reads CASSLTRTGNSPLHF. This chain connects TRBV7-2 to TRBJ1-6; no reliable D call. The CDR3 end is not reached by the read, which stops 3 residues before it; the germline J gene fills it in. The germline V gene encodes CDR1 SGHTA and CDR2 FQGNSA. There are 15 residues in the CDR3. V lost 2 bases, J lost 7 bases, and 12 bases lay in between.

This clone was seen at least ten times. CDR3 bases read: TGTGCCAGCAGTGACCCAATATTACTAGCGGGAGTAGGCAATGAG. Protein product: CASSDPILLAGVGNE. The full-length CDR3 reads as CASSDPILLAGVGNEQFF. The J gene is TRBJ2-1, the V gene TRBV2, with 11 bases lining up with TRBD2. The read ends 3 residues before the CDR3 terminus; that terminus is restored from the germline J gene. Trimming removed 3 bases from V and 6 bases from J; junction bases left unmatched: 13. CDR3 length: 18 residues. Germline CDR1 and CDR2: SNHLY and FYNNEI.

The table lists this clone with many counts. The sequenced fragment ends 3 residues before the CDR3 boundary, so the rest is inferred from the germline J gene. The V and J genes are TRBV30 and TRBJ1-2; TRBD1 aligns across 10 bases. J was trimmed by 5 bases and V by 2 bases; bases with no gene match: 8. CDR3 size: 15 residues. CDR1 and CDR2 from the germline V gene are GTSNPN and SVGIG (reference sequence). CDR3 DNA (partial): TGTGCCTGGAGTACTTCGGACAGGGGGAGATATGGC. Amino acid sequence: CAWSTSDRGRYG. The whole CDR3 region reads CAWSTSDRGRYGYTF.

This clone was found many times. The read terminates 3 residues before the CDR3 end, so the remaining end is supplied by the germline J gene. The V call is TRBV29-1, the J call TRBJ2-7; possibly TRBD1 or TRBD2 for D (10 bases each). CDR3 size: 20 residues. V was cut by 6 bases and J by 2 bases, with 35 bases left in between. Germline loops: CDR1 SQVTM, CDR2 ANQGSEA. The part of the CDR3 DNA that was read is TGCAGCGTGGGACAGGGGTTGTCTAGCGGGAGCCCAACTACGACCTACGAG. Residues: CSVGQGLSSGSPTTTYE. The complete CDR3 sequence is CSVGQGLSSGSPTTTYEQYF.

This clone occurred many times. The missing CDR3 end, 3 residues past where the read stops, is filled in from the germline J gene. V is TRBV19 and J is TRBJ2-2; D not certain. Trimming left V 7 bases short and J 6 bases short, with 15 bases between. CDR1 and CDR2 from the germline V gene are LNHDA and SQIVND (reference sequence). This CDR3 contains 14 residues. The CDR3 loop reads CASTLVVRSGELFF. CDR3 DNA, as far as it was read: TGTGCCAGTACCTTAGTGGTTCGATCCGGGGAG.

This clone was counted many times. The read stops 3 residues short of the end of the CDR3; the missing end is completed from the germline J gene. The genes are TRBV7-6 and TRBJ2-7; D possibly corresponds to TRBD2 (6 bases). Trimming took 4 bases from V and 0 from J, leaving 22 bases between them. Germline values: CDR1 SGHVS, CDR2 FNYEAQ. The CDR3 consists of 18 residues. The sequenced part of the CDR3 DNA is TGTGCCAGCAGCTCCTGGACTAACCCCCAAACTAGCTCCTACGAG. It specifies CASSSWTNPQTSSYE. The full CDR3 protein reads CASSSWTNPQTSSYEQYF.

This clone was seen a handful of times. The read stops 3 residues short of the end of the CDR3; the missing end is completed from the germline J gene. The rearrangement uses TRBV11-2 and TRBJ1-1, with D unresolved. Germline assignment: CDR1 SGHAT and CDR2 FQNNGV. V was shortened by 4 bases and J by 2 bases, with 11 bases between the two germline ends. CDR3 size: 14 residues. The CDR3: CASSSRGENTEAFF. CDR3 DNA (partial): TGTGCCAGCAGCTCCCGGGGAGAAAACACTGAA.

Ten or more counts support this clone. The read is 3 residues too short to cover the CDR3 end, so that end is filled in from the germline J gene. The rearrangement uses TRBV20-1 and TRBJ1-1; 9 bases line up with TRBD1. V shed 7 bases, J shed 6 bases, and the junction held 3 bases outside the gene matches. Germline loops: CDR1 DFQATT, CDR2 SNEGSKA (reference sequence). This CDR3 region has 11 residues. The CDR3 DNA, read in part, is TGCAGTGGGAGACAGGGGGCTGAA. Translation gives CSGRQGAE. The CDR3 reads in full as CSGRQGAEAFF.

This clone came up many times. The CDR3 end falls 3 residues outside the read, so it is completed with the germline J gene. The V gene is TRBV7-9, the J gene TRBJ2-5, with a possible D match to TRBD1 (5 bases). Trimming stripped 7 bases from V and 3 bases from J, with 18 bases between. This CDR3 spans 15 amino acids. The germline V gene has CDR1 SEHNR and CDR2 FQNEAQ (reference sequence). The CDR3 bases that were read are TGTGCCAGCACCCCCTCGGGCAGGGTAGAAGAGACC. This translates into CASTPSGRVEET. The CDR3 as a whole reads CASTPSGRVEETQYF.

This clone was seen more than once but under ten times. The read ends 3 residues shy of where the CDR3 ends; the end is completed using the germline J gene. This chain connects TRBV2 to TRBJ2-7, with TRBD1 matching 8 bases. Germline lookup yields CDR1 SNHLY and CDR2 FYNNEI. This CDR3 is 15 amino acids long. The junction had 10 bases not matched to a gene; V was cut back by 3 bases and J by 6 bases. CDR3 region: CASSEGTGHRPEQYF. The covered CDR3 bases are TGTGCCAGCAGTGAGGGGACAGGACACAGGCCCGAG.

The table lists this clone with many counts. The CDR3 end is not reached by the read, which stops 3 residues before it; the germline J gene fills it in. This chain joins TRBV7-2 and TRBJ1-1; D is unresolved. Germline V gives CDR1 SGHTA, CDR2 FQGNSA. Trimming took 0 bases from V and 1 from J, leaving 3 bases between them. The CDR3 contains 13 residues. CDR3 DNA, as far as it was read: TGTGCCAGCAGCTTAGCACAGAACACTGAA. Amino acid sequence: CASSLAQNTE. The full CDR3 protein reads CASSLAQNTEAFF.

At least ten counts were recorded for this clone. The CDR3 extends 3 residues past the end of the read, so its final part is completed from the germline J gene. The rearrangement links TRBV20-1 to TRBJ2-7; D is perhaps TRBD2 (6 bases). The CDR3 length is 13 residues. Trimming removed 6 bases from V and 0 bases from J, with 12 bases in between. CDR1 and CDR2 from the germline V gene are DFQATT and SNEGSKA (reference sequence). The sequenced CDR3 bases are TGCAGTGCCGCGGGGCGGACCTCCTACGAG. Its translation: CSAAGRTSYE. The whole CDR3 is CSAAGRTSYEQYF.

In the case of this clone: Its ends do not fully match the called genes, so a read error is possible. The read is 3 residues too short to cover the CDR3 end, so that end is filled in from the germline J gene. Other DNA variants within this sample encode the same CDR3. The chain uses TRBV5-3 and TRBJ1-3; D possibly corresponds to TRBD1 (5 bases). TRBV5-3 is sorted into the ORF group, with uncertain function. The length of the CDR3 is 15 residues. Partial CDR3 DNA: TGTGCCAGAAGTTCTTCCAGGGCGGTTGGAAACACA. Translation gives CARSSSRAVGNT. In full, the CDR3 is CARSSSRAVGNTIYF.